This passage covers 8 T cell receptor beta chains from one sample sequenced in a study of cytomegalovirus exposure and HLA in healthy donors. Clones were read by immunoSEQ multiplex PCR, and TCRdb kept only the in-frame ones, dropping some. The sample contains some 250,000 clones, around 91% of which appear only once. The specimen was PBMCs. The source is a woman in her twenties or thirties in good health and CMV-seronegative.

The gene calls are TRBV6-5 and TRBJ2-6, with D uncertain. This CDR3 comprises 15 residues. Trimming shortened V by 2 bases and J by 1 base, and 6 bases separated the two germline ends. From germline, CDR1 is MNHEY and CDR2 SVGAGI. The CDR3 here is CASSYDSSGANVLTF. In DNA, the CDR3 is TGTGCCAGCAGTTACGATTCGTCTGGGGCCAACGTCCTGACTTTC.

CDR3 nucleotide sequence: TGTGCCAGCAGCTTACCGGGCCTCAACTCTGGGGCCAACGTCCTGACTTTC. As protein: CASSLPGLNSGANVLTF. V gene TRBV7-2 combines with J gene TRBJ2-6; no clear D. This CDR3 contains 17 residues. Trimming removed 2 bases at V and 0 bases at J, with 11 bases between. Germline CDR1 reads SGHTA; CDR2 reads FQGNSA. The full variable domain, completed using reference TRBV7-2 and TRBJ2-6, is GAGVSQSPSNKVTEKGKDVELRCDPISGHTALYWYRQSLGQGLEFLIYFQGNSAPDKSGLPSDRFSAERTGGSVSTLTIQRTQQEDSAVYLCASSLPGLNSGANVLTFGAGSRLTVL.

This chain's CDR3 is CASSLTSVESYEQYF. The CDR3 nucleotides are TGTGCCAGCAGCTTGACATCGGTAGAATCCTACGAGCAGTACTTC. The chain uses TRBV7-9 and TRBJ2-7; no firm D call. Trimming pared 3 bases from V and 1 base from J, leaving 13 bases between. The CDR3 length is 15 residues. Germline V gene lookup returns CDR1 SEHNR and CDR2 FQNEAQ (reference sequence).

The chain recombines TRBV27 with TRBJ2-5; D uncertain. Trimming removed 6 bases from V and 0 bases from J, with 8 bases in between. The CDR3 has 13 amino acids. Germline values: CDR1 MNHEY, CDR2 SMNVEV (reference sequence). The CDR3 loop is CASRTSYQETQYF. The CDR3 DNA reads TGTGCCAGCAGGACCTCGTACCAAGAGACCCAGTACTTC.

The rearrangement uses TRBV27 and TRBJ2-1; no firm D call. Germline assignment: CDR1 MNHEY and CDR2 SMNVEV (reference sequence). V lost 6 bases, J lost 4 bases, and 10 bases lay in between. The CDR3 consists of 13 residues. CDR3 sequence: CASSFRLYNEQFF. Written as DNA, the CDR3 is TGTGCCAGCAGCTTCAGGCTGTACAATGAGCAGTTCTTC.

This chain joins TRBV11-3 and TRBJ2-7; 12 bases map to TRBD2. The V and J ends lost 4 bases and 5 bases, in that order; junction bases with no gene match: 9. CDR3 length: 16 amino acids. Germline loops: CDR1 SGHNT, CDR2 YENEEA. CDR3 sequence: CASSYRLAGARDEQYF. The CDR3 region has the DNA TGTGCCAGCAGCTACCGACTAGCGGGAGCCCGGGACGAGCAGTACTTC.

Here the CDR3 reads CSVHRDPTEAFF. CDR3 nucleotide sequence: TGCAGCGTGCACCGGGATCCCACTGAAGCTTTCTTT. V and J are TRBV29-1 and TRBJ1-1; D not certain. CDR3 length equals 12 residues. The V end was cut by 6 bases, the J end by 4 bases, with 12 bases between. Germline values: CDR1 SQVTM, CDR2 ANQGSEA.

The rearrangement uses TRBV27 and TRBJ2-7; D remains unclear. V gave up 7 bases and J gave up 4 bases, with 11 bases separating them. Germline V gene data show CDR1 as MNHEY and CDR2 as SMNVEV (reference sequence). The CDR3 covers 12 residues. The CDR3 region is CASMGSYYEQYF. For the CDR3, the DNA is TGTGCCAGCATGGGGTCGTATTACGAGCAGTACTTC.